The sample holds a few counts of the clone carrying this TCR beta chain. No antigen is known for it. This sample is part of a study of graft-versus-host responses after intestinal transplantation. General study points: Elevated graft-versus-host to host-versus-graft clonal ratios in allografts were recorded for patients with graft-donor T cell macrochimerism.

Processing released intraepithelial and lamina propria lymphocytes from the graft tissue. CDR3 length: 13 residues. Deletions cut 6 bases from V and 1 base from J, with 9 bases between. Germline CDR1 and CDR2: MNHNY and SVGAGI (reference sequence). The protocol was immunoSEQ multiplex PCR, while the TCRdb copy is restricted to in-frame clones and leaves out a portion. The table records roughly 20,000 clones, around three quarters of them present only once. V usage is TRBV6-6 and J usage is TRBJ1-1; possibly TRBD1 for D (5 bases). The sequence was obtained from a human patient who received an intestinal transplant, so some T cells may come from the graft donor. The specimen was ileum tissue, collected around 20 days after intestinal transplant. In nucleotides, the CDR3 is TGTGCCAGCAGCCCGGGGGGGAACACTGAAGCTTTCTTT. Translation gives CASSPGGNTEAFF.